Detailed here is one T cell receptor beta chain. What it binds is not known. Germline V gene data show CDR1 as LNHDA and CDR2 as SQIVND (reference sequence). The CDR3 runs to 13 residues. Trimming stripped 4 bases from V and 0 bases from J, with 6 bases between. The repertoire was sequenced with immunoSEQ multiplex PCR; TCRdb's copy has only in-frame clones and lacks some. The table shows 15,000 to 20,000 clones, with about 80% occurring only once. This sample was included in a study of somatic mutations in cytotoxic T cells in rheumatoid arthritis. Study background: Immediately following diagnosis and ahead of any treatment, patient blood (approximately 30 ml EDTA) was drawn. General study findings and limits: Antigens targeted by the expanded CD8+ clones were unknown. Some patients, about an eighth of the roughly 65, had a largest CD8+ clone that exceeded 20% of CD8+ cells.

The receptor was derived from an adult with rheumatoid arthritis. The V call is TRBV19, the J call TRBJ1-1, with D hard to call. Sequenced input: CD8+ T cells sorted from blood. The CDR3 DNA sequence: TGTGCCAGTAGTAGCCTCATGAACACTGAAGCTTTCTTT. Translating gives CASSSLMNTEAFF.